These 20 T cell receptor beta chains originate from one sample sequenced in a study of regulatory T cells in long-lasting Graves disease. As for time point: newly diagnosed GD, antithyroid drugs for less than 3 months. Isolated PBMC RNA provided the starting material for the TCR library. Both iRepertoire HTBI primers and Arm-PCR of CDR3 regions were used to build the TCR beta libraries. TCRdb ran MiXCR on the multiplex PCR reads and lists one entry per CDR3 protein. The sample contains over 500,000 distinct CDR3 sequences, roughly 15% of which appear only once. These sequences were also reported in another study, on T cells in Graves' hyperthyroidism and ophthalmopathy.

Sequenced here: peripheral blood mononuclear cells (PBMCs), sampled at new diagnosis, from a patient treated with antithyroid drugs. These receptors originate from a young man with Graves disease.

This clonotype has at least ten counts. The V call is TRBV20-1, the J call TRBJ2-7; perhaps D is TRBD1 or TRBD2 (5 bases each). V shed 5 bases and J shed 6 bases, with 23 bases lying between them. This CDR3 contains 15 residues. Germline-derived CDR1 and CDR2 are DFQATT and SNEGSKA (reference sequence). Written as DNA, the CDR3 is TGCAGTGCTTCAGGGACCACATTTTCCCTAAGCGAGCAGTACTTC. Amino acid sequence: CSASGTTFSLSEQYF.

This clonotype occurred a few times. The chain couples TRBV5-4 to TRBJ1-4; TRBD1 might be the D (5 bases). The V and J ends lost 2 bases and 3 bases respectively, with 14 bases between them. CDR3 length: 16 amino acids. Germline CDR1 is SGHNT and CDR2 is YYREEE (reference sequence). CDR3 residues: CASSFERGGSNEKLFF. CDR3 in DNA: TGTGCCAGCAGCTTCGAGAGGGGTGGCTCTAATGAAAAACTGTTTTTT.

This clonotype was observed at least ten times. The V gene is TRBV28, the J gene TRBJ2-3; TRBD2 aligns across 7 bases. Germline lookup yields CDR1 MDHEN and CDR2 SYDVKM. The CDR3 runs to 17 residues. The junction had 11 bases not matched to a gene; V was cut back by 2 bases and J by 3 bases. The CDR3 spells CASSLAGAGGVTDTQYF. The CDR3 DNA reads as TGTGCCAGCAGTTTAGCGGGAGCCGGCGGGGTGACAGATACGCAGTATTTT. Looking up the rest from reference TRBV28 and TRBJ2-3 gives the full variable domain: DVKVTQSSRYLVKRTGEKVFLECVQDMDHENMFWYRQDPGLGLRLIYFSYDVKMKEKGDIPEGYSVSREKKERFSLILESASTNQTSMYLCASSLAGAGGVTDTQYFGPGTRLTVL.

The table lists this clonotype with many counts. This chain connects TRBV28 to TRBJ2-7; TRBD1 agrees at 8 bases. CDR3 size: 15 residues. The V segment lost 7 bases and the J segment 0 bases; nucleotides outside the gene matches: 8. Germline V gene data show CDR1 as MDHEN and CDR2 as SYDVKM. The CDR3: CASNPGTGFSYEQYF. CDR3 in DNA: TGTGCCAGCAATCCCGGGACAGGCTTCTCCTACGAGCAGTACTTC.

There are many counts of this clonotype. The V gene is TRBV18, the J gene TRBJ2-7; unclear D gene. V was pared by 5 bases and J by 0 bases, with 14 bases between. Germline V CDR1 and CDR2: KGHSH, LQKENI. The CDR3 length is 15 residues. CDR3 nucleotides: TGTGCCAGCTCAATGACAACGCCCAGCTCCTACGAGCAGTACTTC. Translating it yields CASSMTTPSSYEQYF.

This clonotype was recorded a few times. The chain employs TRBV5-1 and TRBJ2-7; 7 positions agree with TRBD2. This CDR3 has 14 amino acids. Looked up from germline, CDR1 is SGHRS and CDR2 is YFSETQ. With V trimmed by 2 bases and J by 4 bases, 6 bases remained unmatched. The CDR3 is CASSLGGSLYEQYF. The CDR3 region has the DNA TGCGCCAGCAGCTTAGGCGGGAGCTTATACGAGCAGTACTTC.

Only a few counts were recorded for this clonotype. The V and J genes are TRBV7-2 and TRBJ1-5; 7 bases align to TRBD1. Germline values: CDR1 SGHTA, CDR2 FQGNSA. The CDR3 extends over 15 amino acids. V lost 0 bases to trimming and J lost 7 bases; unmatched junction nucleotides: 6. The CDR3 DNA follows: TGTGCCAGCAGCTTAGCGCGAGGGGGCGGACAGCCCCAGCATTTT. Amino acid sequence: CASSLARGGGQPQHF.

This clonotype came up many times. The genes are TRBV12-3 or TRBV12-4 and TRBJ2-7; maybe TRBD2 (5 bases). CDR3 length: 14 amino acids. Deletions cut 5 bases from V and 3 bases from J, with 14 bases between. Here the CDR3 DNA reads TGTGCCAGCAGTCCTCGGTACGGACTCTACGAGCAGTACTTC. The encoded protein is CASSPRYGLYEQYF.

This clonotype has only a few counts. The V call is TRBV10-3, the J call TRBJ2-3, with TRBD1 identical over 12 bases. The J segment lost 2 bases and the V segment lost 3 bases, leaving 6 bases of the junction unmatched. The CDR3 is 17 residues long. Germline assignment: CDR1 ENHRY and CDR2 SYGVKD. CDR3 sequence: CAISDGTGGPLTDTQYF. CDR3 bases: TGTGCCATCAGTGATGGGACAGGGGGCCCCCTCACAGATACGCAGTATTTT.

This clonotype was seen at least ten times. The chain has TRBV18 and TRBJ2-5; D is perhaps TRBD1 (6 bases). The CDR3 sequence is 14 residues long. Germline CDR1 and CDR2: KGHSH and LQKENI. Trimming shortened V by 1 base and J by 7 bases, and 13 bases separated the two germline ends. The CDR3 DNA reads as TGTGCCAGCTCACCACGGGACATACCGGGGACCCAGTACTTC. It yields the protein CASSPRDIPGTQYF.

The chain links TRBV28 to TRBJ2-7; D is perhaps TRBD2 (6 bases). From germline, CDR1 is MDHEN and CDR2 SYDVKM. The V and J ends lost 3 bases and 0 bases respectively, with 15 bases between them. The length of the CDR3 is 16 residues. CDR3 residues: CASSLGGRLVSYEQYF. The CDR3 DNA sequence: TGTGCCAGCAGTTTGGGGGGACGGTTAGTCTCCTACGAGCAGTACTTC.

V gene TRBV6-1 combines with J gene TRBJ2-1; 8 bases match TRBD2. The CDR3 contains 14 residues. CDR1 and CDR2 from the germline V gene are MNHNS and SASEGT. Germline trimming cut 8 bases from V and 5 bases from J; bases unmatched to any gene: 8. The CDR3 reads CASESQAGDNEQFF. CDR3 nucleotide sequence: TGTGCCAGCGAATCCCAAGCGGGGGACAATGAGCAGTTCTTC.

V usage is TRBV27 and J usage is TRBJ1-5; 8 nucleotides match TRBD1. The CDR3 totals 16 residues. CDR1 and CDR2 from the germline V gene are MNHEY and SMNVEV (reference sequence). J gave up 4 bases and V 2 bases, and 7 bases lay outside the gene matches. The CDR3 loop reads CASSLVGTGFNQPQHF. The CDR3, as DNA: TGTGCCAGCAGTTTAGTAGGGACAGGCTTTAATCAGCCCCAGCATTTT.

This clonotype appeared a single time. A much larger clone differs from this one at a single base, so this may be a read error. The rearrangement links TRBV6-5 to TRBJ2-7, with TRBD1 matching over 9 bases. Germline CDR1 and CDR2: MNHEY and SVGAGI. The junction had 3 bases not matched to a gene; V was cut back by 2 bases and J by 4 bases. The CDR3 sequence is 14 residues long. CDR3 region: CASSYTGGGYEQYF. The CDR3, as DNA: TGTGCCAGCAGTTACACAGGGGGCGGTTACGAGCAGTACTTC.

The DNA of the CDR3 is TGTGCCAGCTCCCCCTTAGGTTGGGAGCAGTACTTC. Translating it yields CASSPLGWEQYF. V and J are TRBV2 and TRBJ2-7; D is uncertain. Germline V CDR1 and CDR2: SNHLY, FYNNEI. V shed 8 bases and J shed 7 bases, with 15 bases lying between them. The CDR3 has 12 residues.

This clonotype was detected ten times or more. The chain employs TRBV5-1 and TRBJ2-3; 7 bases are a match to TRBD1. V lost 0 bases to trimming and J lost 6 bases; unmatched junction nucleotides: 4. Looked up from germline, CDR1 is SGHRS and CDR2 is YFSETQ. CDR3 length: 14 amino acids. This CDR3 is CASSLADRVDTQYF. CDR3 in DNA: TGCGCCAGCAGCTTGGCCGACAGGGTGGATACGCAGTATTTT.

This clonotype was seen at least ten times. The chain recombines TRBV11-3 with TRBJ2-1; D not certain. Trimming shortened V by 1 base and J by 5 bases, and 3 bases separated the two germline ends. The germline CDR1 and CDR2 sequences are SGHNT and YENEEA. There are 12 residues in the CDR3. CDR3 sequence (DNA): TGTGCCAGCAGCTTAGCCGACAATGAGCAGTTCTTC. Translated: CASSLADNEQFF. The entire variable domain, with the rest obtained from reference TRBV11-3 and TRBJ2-1, is as follows: EAGVVQSPRYKIIEKKQPVAFWCNPISGHNTLYWYLQNLGQGPELLIRYENEEAVDDSQLPKDRFSAERLKGVDSTLKIQPAELGDSAVYLCASSLADNEQFFGPGTRLTVL.

This clonotype was seen many times. This rearrangement joins TRBV29-1 to TRBJ2-5; 9 bases agree with TRBD1. The length of the CDR3 is 15 residues. Germline V gene lookup returns CDR1 SQVTM and CDR2 ANQGSEA. Germline trimming cut 2 bases from V and 7 bases from J; bases unmatched to any gene: 11. The DNA of the CDR3 is TGCAGCGTTGAATGGACAGGGGAGGCCATGATGACCCAGTACTTC. This sequence encodes CSVEWTGEAMMTQYF.

Ten or more counts support this clonotype. V is TRBV3-1 and J is TRBJ2-7; 7 bases are shared with TRBD1. The CDR3 loop spans 15 amino acids. The germline V gene has CDR1 LGHDT and CDR2 YNNKEL (reference sequence). V was pared by 1 base and J by 3 bases, with 6 bases of the junction left unmatched. CDR3 sequence (DNA): TGTGCCAGCAGCCAAGGTTGGGACAGCAACTACGAGCAGTACTTC. The encoded protein is CASSQGWDSNYEQYF.

The V and J genes are TRBV18 and TRBJ1-4; D not resolved. The CDR3 contains 13 residues. V was cut by 3 bases and J by 8 bases, with 10 bases left in between. Germline lookup yields CDR1 KGHSH and CDR2 LQKENI. The CDR3 loop reads CASSPSGPEKLFF. The CDR3 DNA follows: TGTGCCAGCTCACCCTCGGGTCCAGAAAAACTGTTTTTT.